This T cell receptor (beta chain) was found in a study of blood T cell repertoires in COVID-19. Study background: T cells, B-cell-depleted T cells, or PBMCs supplied cDNA or gDNA.

CDR3 size: 15 residues. Germline values: CDR1 SGHVS, CDR2 FQNEAQ. V gave up 3 bases and J gave up 6 bases; unmatched junction bases: 3. In the original processing: Amplification of reference gene primers provided the estimated nucleated cell counts. TCRdb's copy holds only in-frame clones and misses some; the assay was immunoSEQ multiplex PCR. V and J calls and clone size come straight from that table; D and trimming were deduced from the DNA. This table has 200,000 or so clones, 88% appearing once. The TCR sequence derives from a man between 65 and 79 years old with active or convalescent COVID-19. Sequencing input: peripheral blood. The rearrangement links TRBV7-8 to TRBJ2-1; 12 bases agree with TRBD2. CDR3 in amino acids: CASSLGLAGFNEQFF. CDR3 in DNA: TGTGCCAGCAGCTTGGGACTAGCGGGCTTCAATGAGCAGTTCTTC.